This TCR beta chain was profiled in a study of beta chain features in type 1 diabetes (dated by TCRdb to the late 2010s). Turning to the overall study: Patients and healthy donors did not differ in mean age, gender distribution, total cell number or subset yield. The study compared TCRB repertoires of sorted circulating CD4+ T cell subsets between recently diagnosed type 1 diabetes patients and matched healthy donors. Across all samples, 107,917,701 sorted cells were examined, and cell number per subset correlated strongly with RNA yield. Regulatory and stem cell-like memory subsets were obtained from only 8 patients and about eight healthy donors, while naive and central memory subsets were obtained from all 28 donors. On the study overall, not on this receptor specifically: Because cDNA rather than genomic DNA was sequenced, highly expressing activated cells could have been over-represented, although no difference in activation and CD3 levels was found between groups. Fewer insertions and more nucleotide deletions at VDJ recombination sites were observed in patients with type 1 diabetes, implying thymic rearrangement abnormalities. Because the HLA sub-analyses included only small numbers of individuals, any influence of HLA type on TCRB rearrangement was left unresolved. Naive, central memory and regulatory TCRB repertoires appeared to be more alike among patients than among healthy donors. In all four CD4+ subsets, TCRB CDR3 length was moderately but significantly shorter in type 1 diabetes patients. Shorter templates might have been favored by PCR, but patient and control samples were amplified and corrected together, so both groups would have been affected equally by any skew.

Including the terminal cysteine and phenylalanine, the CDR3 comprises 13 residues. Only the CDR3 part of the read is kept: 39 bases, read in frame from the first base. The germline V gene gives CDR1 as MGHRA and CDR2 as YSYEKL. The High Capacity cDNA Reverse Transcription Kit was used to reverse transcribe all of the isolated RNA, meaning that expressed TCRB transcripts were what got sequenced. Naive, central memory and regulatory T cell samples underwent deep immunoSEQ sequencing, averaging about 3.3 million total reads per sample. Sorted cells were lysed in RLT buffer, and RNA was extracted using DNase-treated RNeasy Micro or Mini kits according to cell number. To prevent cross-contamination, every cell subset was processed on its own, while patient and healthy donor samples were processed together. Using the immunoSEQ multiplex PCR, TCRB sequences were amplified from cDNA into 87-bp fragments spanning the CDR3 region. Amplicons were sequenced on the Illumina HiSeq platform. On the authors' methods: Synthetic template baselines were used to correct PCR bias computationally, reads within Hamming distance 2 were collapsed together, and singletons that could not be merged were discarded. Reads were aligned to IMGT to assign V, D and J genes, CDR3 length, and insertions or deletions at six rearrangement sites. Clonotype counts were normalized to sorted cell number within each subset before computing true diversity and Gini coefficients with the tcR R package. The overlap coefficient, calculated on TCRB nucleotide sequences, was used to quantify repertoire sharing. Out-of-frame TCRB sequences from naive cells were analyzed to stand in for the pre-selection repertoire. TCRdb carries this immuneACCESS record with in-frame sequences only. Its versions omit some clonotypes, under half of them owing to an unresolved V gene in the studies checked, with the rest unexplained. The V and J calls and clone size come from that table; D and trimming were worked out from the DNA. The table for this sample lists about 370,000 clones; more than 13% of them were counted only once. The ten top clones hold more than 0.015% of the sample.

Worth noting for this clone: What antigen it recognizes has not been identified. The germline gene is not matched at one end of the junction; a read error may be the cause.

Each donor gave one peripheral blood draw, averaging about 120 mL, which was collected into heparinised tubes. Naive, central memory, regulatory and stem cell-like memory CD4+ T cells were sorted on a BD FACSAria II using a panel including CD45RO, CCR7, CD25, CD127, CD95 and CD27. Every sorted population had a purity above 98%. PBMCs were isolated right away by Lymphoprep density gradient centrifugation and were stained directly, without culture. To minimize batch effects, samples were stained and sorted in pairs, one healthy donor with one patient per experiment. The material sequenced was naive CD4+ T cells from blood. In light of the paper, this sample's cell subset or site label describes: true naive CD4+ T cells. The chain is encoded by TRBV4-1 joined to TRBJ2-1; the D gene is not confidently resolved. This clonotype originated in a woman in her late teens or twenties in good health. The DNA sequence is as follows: TGCGCCAGCAGCAAAGAACTGGAGAATGAGCAGTTCTTC. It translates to CASSKELENEQFF.